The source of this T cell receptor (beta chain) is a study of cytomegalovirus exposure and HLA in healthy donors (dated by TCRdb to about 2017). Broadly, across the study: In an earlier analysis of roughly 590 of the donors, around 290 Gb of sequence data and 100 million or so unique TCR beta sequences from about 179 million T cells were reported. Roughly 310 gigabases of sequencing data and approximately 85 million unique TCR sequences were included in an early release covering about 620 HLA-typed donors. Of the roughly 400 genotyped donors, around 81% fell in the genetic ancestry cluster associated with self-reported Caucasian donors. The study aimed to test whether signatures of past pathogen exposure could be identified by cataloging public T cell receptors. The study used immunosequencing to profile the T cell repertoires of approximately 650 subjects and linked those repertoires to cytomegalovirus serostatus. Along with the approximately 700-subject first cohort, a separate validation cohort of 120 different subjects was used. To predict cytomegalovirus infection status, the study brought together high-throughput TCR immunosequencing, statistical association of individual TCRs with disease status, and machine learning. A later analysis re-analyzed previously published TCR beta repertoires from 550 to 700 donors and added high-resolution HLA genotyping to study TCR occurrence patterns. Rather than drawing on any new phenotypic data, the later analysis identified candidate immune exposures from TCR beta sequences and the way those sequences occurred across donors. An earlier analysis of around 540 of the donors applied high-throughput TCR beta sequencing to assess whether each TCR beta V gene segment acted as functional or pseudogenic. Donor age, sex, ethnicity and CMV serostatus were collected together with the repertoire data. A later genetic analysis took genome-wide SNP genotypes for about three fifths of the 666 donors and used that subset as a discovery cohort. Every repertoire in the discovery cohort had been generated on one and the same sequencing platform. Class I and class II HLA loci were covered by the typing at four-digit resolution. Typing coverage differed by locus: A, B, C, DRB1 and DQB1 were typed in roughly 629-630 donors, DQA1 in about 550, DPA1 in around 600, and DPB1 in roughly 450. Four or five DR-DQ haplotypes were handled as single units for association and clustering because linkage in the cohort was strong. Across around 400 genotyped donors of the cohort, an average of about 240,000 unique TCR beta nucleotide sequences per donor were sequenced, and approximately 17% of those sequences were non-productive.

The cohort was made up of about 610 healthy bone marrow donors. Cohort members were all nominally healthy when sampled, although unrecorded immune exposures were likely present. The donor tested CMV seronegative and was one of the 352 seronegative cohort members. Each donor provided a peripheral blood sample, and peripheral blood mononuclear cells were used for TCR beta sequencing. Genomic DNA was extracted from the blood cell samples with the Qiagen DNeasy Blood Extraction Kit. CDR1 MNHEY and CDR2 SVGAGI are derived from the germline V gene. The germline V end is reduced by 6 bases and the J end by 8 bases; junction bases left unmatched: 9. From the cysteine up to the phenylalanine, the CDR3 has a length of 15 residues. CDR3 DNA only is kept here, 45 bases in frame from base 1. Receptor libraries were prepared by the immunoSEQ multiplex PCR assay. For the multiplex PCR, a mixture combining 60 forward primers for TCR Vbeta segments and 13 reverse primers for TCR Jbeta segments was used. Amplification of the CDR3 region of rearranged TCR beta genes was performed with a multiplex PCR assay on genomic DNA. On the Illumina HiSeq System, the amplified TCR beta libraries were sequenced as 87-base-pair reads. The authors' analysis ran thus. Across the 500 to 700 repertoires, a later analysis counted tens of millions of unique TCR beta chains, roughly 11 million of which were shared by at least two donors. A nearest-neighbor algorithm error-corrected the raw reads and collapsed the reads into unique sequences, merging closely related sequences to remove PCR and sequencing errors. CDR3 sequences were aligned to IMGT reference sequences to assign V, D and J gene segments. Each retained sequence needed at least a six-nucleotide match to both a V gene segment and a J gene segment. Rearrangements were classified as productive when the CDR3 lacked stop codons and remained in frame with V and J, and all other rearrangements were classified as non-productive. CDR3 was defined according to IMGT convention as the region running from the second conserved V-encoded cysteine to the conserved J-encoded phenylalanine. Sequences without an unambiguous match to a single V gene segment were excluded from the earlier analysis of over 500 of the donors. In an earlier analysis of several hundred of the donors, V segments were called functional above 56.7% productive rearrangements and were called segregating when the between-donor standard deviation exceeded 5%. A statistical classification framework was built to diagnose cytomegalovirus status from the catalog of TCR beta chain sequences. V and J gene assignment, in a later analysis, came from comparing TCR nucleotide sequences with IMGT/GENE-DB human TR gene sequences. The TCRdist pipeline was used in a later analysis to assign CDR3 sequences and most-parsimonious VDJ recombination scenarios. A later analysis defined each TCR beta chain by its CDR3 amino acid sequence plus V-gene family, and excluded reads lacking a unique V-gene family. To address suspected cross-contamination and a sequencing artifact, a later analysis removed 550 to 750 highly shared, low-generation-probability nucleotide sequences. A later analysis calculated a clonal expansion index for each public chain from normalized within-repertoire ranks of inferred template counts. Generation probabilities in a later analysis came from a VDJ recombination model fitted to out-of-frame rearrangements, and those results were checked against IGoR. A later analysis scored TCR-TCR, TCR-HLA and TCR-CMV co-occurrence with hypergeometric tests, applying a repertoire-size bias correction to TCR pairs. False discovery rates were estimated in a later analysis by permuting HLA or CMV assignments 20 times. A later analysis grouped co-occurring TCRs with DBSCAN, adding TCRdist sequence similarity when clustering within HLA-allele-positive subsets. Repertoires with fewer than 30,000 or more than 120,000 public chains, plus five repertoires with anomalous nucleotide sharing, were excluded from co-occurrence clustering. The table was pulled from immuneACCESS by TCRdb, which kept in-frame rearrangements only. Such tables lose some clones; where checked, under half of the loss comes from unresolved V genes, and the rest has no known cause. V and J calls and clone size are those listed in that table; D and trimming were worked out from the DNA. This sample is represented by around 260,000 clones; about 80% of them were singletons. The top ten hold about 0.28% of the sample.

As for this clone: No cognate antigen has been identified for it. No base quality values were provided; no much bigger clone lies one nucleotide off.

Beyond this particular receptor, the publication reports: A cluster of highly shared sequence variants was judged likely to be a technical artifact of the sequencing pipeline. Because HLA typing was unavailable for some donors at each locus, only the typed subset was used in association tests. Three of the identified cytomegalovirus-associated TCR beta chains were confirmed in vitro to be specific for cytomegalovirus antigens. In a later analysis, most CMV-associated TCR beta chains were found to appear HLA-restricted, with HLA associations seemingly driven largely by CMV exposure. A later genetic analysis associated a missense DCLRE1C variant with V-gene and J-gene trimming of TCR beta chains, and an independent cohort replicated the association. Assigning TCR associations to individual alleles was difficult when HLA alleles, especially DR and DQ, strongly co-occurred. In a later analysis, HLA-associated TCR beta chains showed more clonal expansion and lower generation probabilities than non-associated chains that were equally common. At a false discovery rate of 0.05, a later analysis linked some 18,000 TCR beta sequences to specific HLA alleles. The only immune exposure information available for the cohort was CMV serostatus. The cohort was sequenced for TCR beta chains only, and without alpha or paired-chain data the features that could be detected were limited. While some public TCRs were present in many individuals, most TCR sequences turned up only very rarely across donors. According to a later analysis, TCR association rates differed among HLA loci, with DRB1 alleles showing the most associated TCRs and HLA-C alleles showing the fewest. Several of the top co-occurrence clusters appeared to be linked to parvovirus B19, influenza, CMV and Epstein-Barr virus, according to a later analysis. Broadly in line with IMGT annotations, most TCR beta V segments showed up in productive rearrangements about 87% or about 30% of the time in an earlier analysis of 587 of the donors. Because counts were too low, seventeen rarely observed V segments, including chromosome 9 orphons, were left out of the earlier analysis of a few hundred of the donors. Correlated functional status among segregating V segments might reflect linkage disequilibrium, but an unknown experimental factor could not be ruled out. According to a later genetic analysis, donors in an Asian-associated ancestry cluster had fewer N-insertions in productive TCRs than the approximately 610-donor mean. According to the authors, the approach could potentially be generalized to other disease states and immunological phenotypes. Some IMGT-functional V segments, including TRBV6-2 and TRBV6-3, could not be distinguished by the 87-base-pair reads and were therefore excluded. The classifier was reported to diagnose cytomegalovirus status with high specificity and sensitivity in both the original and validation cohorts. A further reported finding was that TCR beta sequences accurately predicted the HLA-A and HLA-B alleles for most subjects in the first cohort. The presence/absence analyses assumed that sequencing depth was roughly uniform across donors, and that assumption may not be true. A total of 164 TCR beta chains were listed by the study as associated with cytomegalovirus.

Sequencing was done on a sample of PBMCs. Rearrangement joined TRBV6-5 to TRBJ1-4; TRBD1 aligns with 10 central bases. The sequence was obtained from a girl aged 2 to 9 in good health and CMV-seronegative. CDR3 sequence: CASSRGTGAREKLFF. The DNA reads TGTGCCAGCAGCCGTGGGACAGGGGCTAGGGAAAAACTGTTTTTT.